The clone carrying this T cell receptor (beta chain) was recorded only once. This sample is part of a study of cytomegalovirus exposure and HLA in healthy donors. V was clipped by 1 base and J by 0 bases; unmatched bases: 9. The CDR3 loop spans 18 amino acids. Germline V gene sequence: CDR1 MGHRA, CDR2 YSYEKL. Produced via immunoSEQ multiplex PCR; TCRdb's table is partial and in-frame only. Seen here are 85,000 to 120,000 clones, less than 95% observed once, and the top ten hold 0.89%. The sequenced sample was PBMCs. The origin of this receptor is a woman younger than 30 in good health and CMV-seronegative. The gene calls are TRBV4-1 and TRBJ2-7; 10 positions agree with TRBD2. The CDR3 coding sequence is TGCGCCAGCAGCCAAGCCCCTAGCGGGGGCTCGAGCTCCTACGAGCAGTACTTC. This gives the protein CASSQAPSGGSSSYEQYF.